Below, 29 T cell receptor beta chains from the same sample are listed, as sequenced in a study of Graves' ophthalmopathy and Graves' hyperthyroidism. The study amplified TCR beta CDR3 regions using RNA transcripts. An initial RT-PCR round employing HTBI primers preceded a second-round multiplex PCR. TCRdb re-analysed the multiplex PCR reads in MiXCR, keeping a single row per CDR3 protein. This sample has roughly 600,000 distinct CDR3 sequences; 39% occur once, and the top ten carry around 4.6%. Sequenced material: peripheral blood or thyroid tissue (not recorded which). The receptors derive from an adult man with Graves' hyperthyroidism.

This clonotype was recorded many times. The DNA of the CDR3 is TGTGCCAGCAGGGCGACCCAGGGGAGGGGACAGCCCCAGCATTTT. Translating it yields CASRATQGRGQPQHF. The genes are TRBV6-2 or TRBV6-3 and TRBJ1-5; the D gene is possibly TRBD1 (6 bases). Germline lookup yields CDR1 MNHEY and CDR2 SVGEGT. The CDR3 is made up of 15 amino acids. Trimming cost V 6 bases and J 7 bases, with 19 bases left between them.

This clonotype has a handful of counts. This chain connects TRBV29-1 to TRBJ1-2; a weak D match, TRBD1 (6 bases). V shed 7 bases and J shed 4 bases, with 25 bases lying between them. CDR3 length: 16 amino acids. Germline V gene data show CDR1 as SQVTM and CDR2 as ANQGSEA. The CDR3, as DNA: TGCAGCGCGCCATCATTAGGTGGGCAGGGGATCTATGGCTACACCTTC. Protein sequence: CSAPSLGGQGIYGYTF.

Ten or more counts support this clonotype. The rearrangement links TRBV19 to TRBJ1-5; D uncertain. CDR3 length equals 14 residues. From germline, CDR1 is LNHDA and CDR2 SQIVND (reference sequence). V was shortened by 2 bases and J by 5 bases, with 10 bases between the two germline ends. CDR3 sequence reads: CASSIPGQDQPQHF. The CDR3 nucleotides read TGTGCCAGTAGTATACCCGGCCAGGATCAGCCCCAGCATTTT.

This clonotype was observed a handful of times. The DNA for the CDR3 is TGCGCCAGCAGCTTGGGTCATGGGACCGGGAATTCACCCCTCCACTTT. It codes for CASSLGHGTGNSPLHF. The chain joins TRBV5-1 to TRBJ1-6; a possible D gene is TRBD1 (5 bases). Trimming removed 0 bases at V and 7 bases at J, with 14 bases between. In germline, CDR1 is SGHRS, CDR2 YFSETQ. This CDR3 is built from 16 residues.

This clonotype showed up just a few times. V is TRBV19 and J is TRBJ1-2; TRBD1 matches 8 bases. Unmatched junction bases numbered 8, after V lost 6 bases and J lost 2 bases. Per the germline V gene, CDR1 is LNHDA and CDR2 is SQIVND (reference sequence). The CDR3 runs to 15 residues. The CDR3 loop reads CASRSGTGGNYGYTF. As DNA, the CDR3 is TGTGCCAGTAGAAGTGGGACAGGTGGGAACTATGGCTACACCTTC.

On this clonotype: A read error is possible here, since a much larger clone lies one base away. This CDR3 is missing its conserved last phenylalanine or tryptophan, likely due to a read error. The rearrangement joins TRBV9 to TRBJ2-7; D is undetermined. V lost 5 bases and J lost 4, with 16 bases in between. Germline loops: CDR1 SGDLS, CDR2 YYNGEE. The CDR3 spans 14 residues. CDR3 sequence: CASSYDGRVYEQYL. Written as DNA, the CDR3 is TGTGCCAGCAGTTACGATGGACGCGTATACGAGCAGTACCTC.

This clonotype showed up many times. The chain links TRBV19 to TRBJ1-3; D ambiguous. The germline CDR1 and CDR2 sequences are LNHDA and SQIVND (reference sequence). The CDR3 extends over 16 amino acids. Trimming cost V 3 bases and J 0 bases, with 12 bases left between them. CDR3 coding DNA: TGTGCCAGTAGTATTCGGAGCCACAACTCTGGAAACACCATATATTTT. Its translation: CASSIRSHNSGNTIYF.

This clonotype was detected ten times or more. This sequence joins TRBV7-9 and TRBJ2-7; D might be TRBD2 (6 bases). Germline values: CDR1 SEHNR, CDR2 FQNEAQ (reference sequence). This CDR3 region has 13 residues. Trimming removed 8 bases at V and 6 bases at J, with 17 bases between. The chain's CDR3 is CASGPRGGTEQYF. DNA of the CDR3: TGTGCCAGCGGCCCACGGGGAGGCACCGAGCAGTACTTC.

This clonotype was counted ten times or more. This chain connects TRBV10-3 to TRBJ2-7, with 8 bases identical to TRBD2. CDR3 length equals 16 residues. The V gene's germline CDR1 is ENHRY and CDR2 SYGVKD. The J segment lost 2 bases and the V segment lost 4 bases, leaving 10 bases of the junction unmatched. The CDR3 sequence is CAISGLSGGPTYEQYF. CDR3 DNA sequence: TGTGCCATCAGTGGATTGTCGGGGGGGCCGACCTACGAGCAGTACTTC.

This clonotype was seen repeatedly, ten times or more. The chain couples TRBV24-1 to TRBJ1-1; D is possibly TRBD1 (5 bases). CDR3 length: 14 amino acids. V lost 10 bases to trimming and J lost 1 base, with 15 bases between them. The germline gives CDR1 KGHDR, CDR2 SFDVKD. CDR3 sequence reads: CATHTGASNTEAFF. The CDR3 nucleotides read TGTGCCACACACACTGGGGCTTCGAACACTGAAGCTTTCTTT.

This chain links TRBV29-1 with TRBJ2-3, with D tentatively TRBD2 (7 bases). The CDR3 sequence is 15 residues long. V was cut by 2 bases and J by 2 bases, with 14 bases left in between. Germline CDR1 and CDR2: SQVTM and ANQGSEA. The DNA for the CDR3 is TGCAGCGTTGAACTGGCGGGGGCAGTCACAGATACGCAGTATTTT. Its protein product is CSVELAGAVTDTQYF.

The rearrangement uses TRBV15 and TRBJ2-7; 8 bases are a match to TRBD1. CDR3 length: 17 amino acids. CDR1 and CDR2 (germline): LNHNV, YYDKDF (reference sequence). The V gene end was trimmed by 0 bases and the J gene end by 2 bases; junction bases not matched to a gene: 9. CDR3: CATSRDRGQELAYEQYF. The CDR3 DNA follows: TGTGCCACCAGCAGAGATCGGGGACAGGAACTAGCCTACGAGCAGTACTTC.

This clonotype was seen many times. The V gene is TRBV5-1, the J gene TRBJ2-7; 10 bases map to TRBD2. The CDR3 loop spans 15 amino acids. V dropped 1 base and J dropped 6; count of bases not matched to a gene: 7. Looked up from germline, CDR1 is SGHRS and CDR2 is YFSETQ. CDR3 protein: CASSLLGGTSVEQYF. The CDR3 coding sequence is TGCGCCAGCAGCTTGTTAGGGGGGACTAGCGTCGAGCAGTACTTC.

The V call is TRBV12-3 or TRBV12-4, the J call TRBJ1-2; tentative D call: TRBD1 (5 bases). Trimming removed 4 bases from V and 3 bases from J, with 15 bases in between. The CDR3 loop spans 15 amino acids. CDR3 region: CASSYSPGRYYGYTF. CDR3 DNA: TGTGCCAGCAGTTACTCGCCAGGGCGATACTATGGCTACACCTTC.

The V and J genes are TRBV7-8 and TRBJ2-7, with 10 bases that match TRBD2. The CDR3 consists of 15 residues. Unmatched junction bases numbered 9, after V lost 5 bases and J lost 5 bases. Looked up from germline, CDR1 is SGHVS and CDR2 is FQNEAQ. Written as DNA, the CDR3 is TGTGCCAGCAGCCAAAGCGGTACTAGCGGGGACGAGCAGTACTTC. This codes for CASSQSGTSGDEQYF.

The count of this clonotype is one. This chain uses TRBV29-1 with TRBJ1-3; a possible D gene is TRBD1 (5 bases). Between the trimmed V and J ends, which lost 7 bases and 6 bases, there was a span of 13 bases. The CDR3 is made up of 12 amino acids. Germline V gene data show CDR1 as SQVTM and CDR2 as ANQGSEA. The CDR3 bases are TGCAGCGGCAAGACAGACGAAAACACCATATATTTT. Its translation: CSGKTDENTIYF.

CDR3 residues: CASSFEGGSAEAFF. The CDR3 nucleotides read TGTGCCAGCAGCTTTGAGGGAGGGAGCGCTGAAGCTTTCTTT. The rearrangement links TRBV7-9 to TRBJ1-1; no clear D gene. V was trimmed by 3 bases and J by 6 bases, leaving 14 bases between them. CDR1 is SEHNR, CDR2 FQNEAQ, per germline (reference sequence). CDR3 size: 14 residues. The variable domain in full, with the rest retrieved from reference TRBV7-9 and TRBJ1-1, is DTGVSQNPRHKITKRGQNVTFRCDPISEHNRLYWYRQTLGQGPEFLTYFQNEAQLEKSRLLSDRFSAERPKGSFSTLEIQRTEQGDSAMYLCASSFEGGSAEAFFGQGTRLTVV.

This clonotype has only one observation. The rearrangement links TRBV2 to TRBJ2-2; D is undetermined. Trimming removed 7 bases from V and 6 bases from J, with 3 bases in between. The CDR3 has 10 residues. CDR1 and CDR2 from the germline V gene are SNHLY and FYNNEI. The CDR3 loop reads CASKPGELFF. As DNA, the CDR3 is TGTGCCAGCAAACCCGGGGAGCTGTTTTTT.

This clonotype has only a few counts. DNA of the CDR3: TGTGCCAGCAGCGAACAGGATCGGGAAAAACTGTTTTTT. This codes for CASSEQDREKLFF. This sequence joins TRBV6-6 and TRBJ1-4; perhaps TRBD1 as D (5 bases). The length of the CDR3 is 13 residues. The germline gives CDR1 MNHNY, CDR2 SVGAGI (reference sequence). The V gene lost 6 bases and the J gene lost 8 bases, with 13 bases spanning the gap.

This clonotype was detected a few times. The chain recombines TRBV6-1 with TRBJ1-3; 7 nucleotides match TRBD1. Germline values: CDR1 MNHNS, CDR2 SASEGT. The CDR3 consists of 15 residues. V lost 8 bases and J lost 1; bases outside the gene matches: 8. The CDR3 sequence is CASGTRTGSGNTIYF. CDR3 DNA: TGTGCCAGCGGCACCCGGACAGGATCTGGAAACACCATATATTTT.

The chain links TRBV2 to TRBJ2-1, with D maybe TRBD1 (6 bases). With 8 bases removed from V and 5 bases from J, the gap between germline ends came to 13 bases. Germline assignment: CDR1 SNHLY and CDR2 FYNNEI. The CDR3 loop spans 13 amino acids. In nucleotides, the CDR3 is TGTGCCAGCGAATCGGACAGAAACAATGAGCAGTTCTTC. It specifies CASESDRNNEQFF.

This sequence joins TRBV7-6 and TRBJ2-2; the match to TRBD1 covers 8 bases. Germline loops: CDR1 SGHVS, CDR2 FNYEAQ. This CDR3 has 15 amino acids. With V trimmed by 5 bases and J by 7 bases, 9 bases remained unmatched. The chain's CDR3 is CASSQEQGAGGELFF. CDR3 coding DNA: TGTGCCAGCAGCCAAGAGCAGGGGGCTGGCGGGGAGCTGTTTTTT.

As for this clonotype: This could be a read error, since a much larger clone is one nucleotide away. Here the CDR3 omits its conserved ending phenylalanine or tryptophan, so a read error is the likely source. The gene calls are TRBV6-6 and TRBJ1-2; D not resolved. The ends were cut back, 5 bases at V and 6 bases at J, with 13 bases in the middle. The CDR3 extends over 13 amino acids. Germline values: CDR1 MNHNY, CDR2 SVGAGI (reference sequence). As DNA, the CDR3 is TGTGCCAGCAGTGGAGTTGTATTTGATGGCTACACCCTC. Translating it yields CASSGVVFDGYTL.

CDR3 sequence reads: CASSESMGVIFF. The CDR3 DNA reads TGCGCCAGCAGTGAGTCGATGGGGGTTATTTTCTTT. The V and J genes are TRBV10-2 and TRBJ1-1, with D tentatively TRBD1 (5 bases). The CDR3 has 12 amino acids. The V gene lost 0 bases and the J gene lost 13 bases, with 12 bases spanning the gap. In germline, CDR1 is WSHSY, CDR2 SAAADI.

This clonotype was seen repeatedly, ten times or more. The chain has TRBV2 and TRBJ1-5, with 8 bases matching TRBD1. Germline V gene sequence: CDR1 SNHLY, CDR2 FYNNEI. The junction had 10 bases not matched to a gene; V was cut back by 6 bases and J by 6 bases. This CDR3 contains 15 residues. This CDR3 reads CASRDTGGATQPQHF. The CDR3 nucleotides read TGTGCCAGCAGAGATACAGGGGGGGCGACTCAGCCCCAGCATTTT.

This clonotype occurred many times. The chain couples TRBV6-5 to TRBJ1-5, with TRBD1 matching 7 bases. Germline V gives CDR1 MNHEY, CDR2 SVGAGI. This CDR3 is built from 15 residues. The V gene end was trimmed by 5 bases and the J gene end by 0 bases; junction bases not matched to a gene: 4. The CDR3 nucleotides read TGTGCCAGCAGTGTGGACAGGTATAGCAATCAGCCCCAGCATTTT. This encodes CASSVDRYSNQPQHF.

V gene TRBV15 combines with J gene TRBJ2-7; 11 positions match TRBD1. Trimming cost V 3 bases and J 6 bases; bases outside gene matches: 4. CDR3 length: 14 residues. Germline CDR1 LNHNV, CDR2 YYDKDF (reference sequence). CDR3: CATSSGQGAAEQYF. DNA of the CDR3: TGTGCCACCAGCAGCGGACAGGGGGCTGCCGAGCAGTACTTC.

This clonotype appeared many times. This chain connects TRBV5-6 to TRBJ2-7, with 11 bases identical to TRBD2. The ends lost 2 bases at V and 4 bases at J; junction bases unmatched: 5. From germline, CDR1 is SGHDT and CDR2 YYEEEE. CDR3 size: 15 residues. DNA of the CDR3: TGTGCCAGCAGCTTAACTAGCGGGAGAGGATACGAGCAGTACTTC. This gives the protein CASSLTSGRGYEQYF.

This clonotype was seen more than once but under ten times. This chain joins TRBV5-1 and TRBJ2-7; D gene ambiguous. Germline values: CDR1 SGHRS, CDR2 YFSETQ. Trimming took 4 bases from V and 4 from J, leaving 18 bases between them. The CDR3 extends over 15 amino acids. The CDR3 reads CASSLGPNQDYEQYF. Here the CDR3 DNA reads TGCGCCAGCAGCCTTGGACCCAATCAAGATTACGAGCAGTACTTC.